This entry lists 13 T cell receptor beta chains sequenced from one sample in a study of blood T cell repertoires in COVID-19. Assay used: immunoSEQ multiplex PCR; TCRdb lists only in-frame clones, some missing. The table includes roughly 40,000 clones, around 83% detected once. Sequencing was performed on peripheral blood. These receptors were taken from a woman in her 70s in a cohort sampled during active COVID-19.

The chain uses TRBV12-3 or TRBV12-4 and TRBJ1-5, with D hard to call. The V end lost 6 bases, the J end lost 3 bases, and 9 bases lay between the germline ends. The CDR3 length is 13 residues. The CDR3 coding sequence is TGTGCCAGCAGCTATACAGACAATCAGCCCCAGCATTTT. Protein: CASSYTDNQPQHF.

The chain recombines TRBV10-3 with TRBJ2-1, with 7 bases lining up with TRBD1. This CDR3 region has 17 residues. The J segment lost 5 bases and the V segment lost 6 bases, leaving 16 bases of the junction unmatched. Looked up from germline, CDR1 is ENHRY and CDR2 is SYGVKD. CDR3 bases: TGTGCCATCAGCCGCCGACAGGGCTTAATACTCGACAATGAGCAGTTCTTC. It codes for CAISRRQGLILDNEQFF.

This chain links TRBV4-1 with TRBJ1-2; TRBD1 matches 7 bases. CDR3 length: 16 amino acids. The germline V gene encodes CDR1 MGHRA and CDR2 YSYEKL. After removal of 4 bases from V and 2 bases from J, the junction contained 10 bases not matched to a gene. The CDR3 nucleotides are TGCGCCAGCAGCCCCCCCTTGGGGACAGAGAACTATGGCTACACCTTC. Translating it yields CASSPPLGTENYGYTF.

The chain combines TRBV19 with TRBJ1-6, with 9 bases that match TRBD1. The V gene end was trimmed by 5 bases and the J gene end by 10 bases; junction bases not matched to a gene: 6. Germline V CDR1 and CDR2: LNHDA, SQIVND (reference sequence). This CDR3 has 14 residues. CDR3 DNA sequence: TGTGCCAGTAGTCCGAGGGACAGGGACTCACCCCTCCACTTT. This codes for CASSPRDRDSPLHF.

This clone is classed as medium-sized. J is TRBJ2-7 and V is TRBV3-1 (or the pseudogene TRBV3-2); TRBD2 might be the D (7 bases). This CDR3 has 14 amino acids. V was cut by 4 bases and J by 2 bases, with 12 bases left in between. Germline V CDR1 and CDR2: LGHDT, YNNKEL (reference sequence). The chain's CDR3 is CASSRSGTTYEQYF. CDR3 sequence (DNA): TGTGCCAGCAGCCGAAGCGGGACAACCTACGAGCAGTACTTC.

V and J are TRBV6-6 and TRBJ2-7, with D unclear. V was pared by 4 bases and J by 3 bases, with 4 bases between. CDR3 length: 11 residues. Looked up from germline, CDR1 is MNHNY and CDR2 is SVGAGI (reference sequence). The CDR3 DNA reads TGTGCCAGCAGTTCAGTCTACGAGCAGTACTTC. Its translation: CASSSVYEQYF.

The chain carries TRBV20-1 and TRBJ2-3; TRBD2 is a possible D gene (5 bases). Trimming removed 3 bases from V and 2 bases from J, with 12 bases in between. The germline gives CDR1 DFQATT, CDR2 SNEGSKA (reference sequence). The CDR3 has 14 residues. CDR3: CSASKDGVTDTQYF. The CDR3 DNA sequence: TGCAGTGCTAGTAAGGACGGGGTCACAGATACGCAGTATTTT.

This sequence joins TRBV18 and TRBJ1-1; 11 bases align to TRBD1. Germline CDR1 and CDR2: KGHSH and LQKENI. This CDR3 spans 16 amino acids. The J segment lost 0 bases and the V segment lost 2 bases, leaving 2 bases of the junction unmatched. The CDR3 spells CASSPGQGAMNTEAFF. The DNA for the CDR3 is TGTGCCAGCTCACCAGGACAGGGGGCTATGAACACTGAAGCTTTCTTT.

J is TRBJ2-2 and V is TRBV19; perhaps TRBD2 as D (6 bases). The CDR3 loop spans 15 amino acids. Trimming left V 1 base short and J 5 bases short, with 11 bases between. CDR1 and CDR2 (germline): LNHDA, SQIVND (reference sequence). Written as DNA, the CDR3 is TGTGCCAGTAGTATAGGGGGGAGGCGAACCGGGGAGCTGTTTTTT. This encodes CASSIGGRRTGELFF.

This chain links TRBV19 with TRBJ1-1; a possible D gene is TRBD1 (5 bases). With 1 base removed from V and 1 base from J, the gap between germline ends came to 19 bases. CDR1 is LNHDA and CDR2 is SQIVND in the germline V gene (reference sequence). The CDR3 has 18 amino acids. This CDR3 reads CASSIGWAGPLRNTEAFF. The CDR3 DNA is TGTGCCAGTAGTATAGGCTGGGCAGGGCCACTAAGGAACACTGAAGCTTTCTTT.

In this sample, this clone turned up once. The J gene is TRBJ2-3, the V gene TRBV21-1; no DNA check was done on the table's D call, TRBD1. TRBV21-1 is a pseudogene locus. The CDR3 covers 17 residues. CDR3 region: CASILLLTGGETDTQYF. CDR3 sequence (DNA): TGTGCCAGCATCCTTCTCCTGACAGGGGGAGAGACAGATACGCAGTATTTT.

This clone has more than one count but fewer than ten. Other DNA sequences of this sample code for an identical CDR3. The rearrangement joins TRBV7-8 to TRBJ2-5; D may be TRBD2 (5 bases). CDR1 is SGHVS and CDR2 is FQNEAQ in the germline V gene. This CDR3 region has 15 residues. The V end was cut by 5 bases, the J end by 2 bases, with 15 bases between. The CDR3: CASSPWARGQETQYF. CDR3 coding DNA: TGTGCCAGCAGCCCGTGGGCTCGGGGTCAAGAGACCCAGTACTTC.

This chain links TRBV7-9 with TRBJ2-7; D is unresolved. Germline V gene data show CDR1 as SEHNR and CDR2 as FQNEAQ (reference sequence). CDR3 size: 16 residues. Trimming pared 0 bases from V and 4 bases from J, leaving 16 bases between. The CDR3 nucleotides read TGTGCCAGCAGCTTAGCGAGAAGCTCCGATATTTACGAGCAGTACTTC. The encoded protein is CASSLARSSDIYEQYF.